The 19 T cell receptor beta chains reported below all come from one sample, sequenced in a study of blood T cells in healthy people across ages. Primed by a sample-barcoded 5' primer and a J-beta primer mix, a second PCR proceeded for 7 to 11 cycles. Using its own MiXCR run on the 5' RACE reads, TCRdb lists one record per CDR3 protein. The data contain about 1,000,000 distinct CDR3 sequences, 35% to 50% of them singletons. Material: blood. The receptors were sampled from a woman aged 55-69 years in good health.

As DNA, the CDR3 is TGTGCCAGCAGACCCGACAGCAGCAATCAGCCCCAGCATTTT. Protein sequence: CASRPDSSNQPQHF. This chain links TRBV6-1 with TRBJ1-5; TRBD1 might be the D (5 bases). CDR1 is MNHNS and CDR2 is SASEGT in the germline V gene. The CDR3 totals 14 residues. The ends were cut back, 6 bases at V and 1 base at J, with 10 bases in the middle.

V and J are TRBV15 and TRBJ1-5; D call uncertain. The CDR3 extends over 14 amino acids. V lost 1 base and J lost 7, with 11 bases in between. Germline loops: CDR1 LNHNV, CDR2 YYDKDF (reference sequence). The CDR3 sequence: CATSRVTLSQPQHF. Written as DNA, the CDR3 is TGTGCCACCAGCAGAGTGACTTTAAGCCAGCCCCAGCATTTT.

This rearrangement joins TRBV4-1 to TRBJ2-4; 13 bases match TRBD2. The J call may be incorrect, as the DNA end agrees better with TRBJ2-7. CDR1 and CDR2 from the germline V gene are MGHRA and YSYEKL. The CDR3 loop spans 16 amino acids. CDR3 in amino acids: CASSQVGLAGKDEQYF. The DNA for the CDR3 is TGCGCCAGCAGCCAAGTGGGACTAGCGGGAAAGGACGAGCAGTACTTC.

The chain joins TRBV12-3 or TRBV12-4 to TRBJ1-2; 7 positions agree with TRBD1. This CDR3 is 13 amino acids long. With V trimmed by 5 bases and J by 7 bases, 7 bases remained unmatched. CDR3 sequence reads: CASSVQGRGGYTF. The CDR3 coding sequence is TGTGCCAGCAGTGTACAGGGGCGTGGTGGCTACACCTTC.

A few counts support this clonotype. The gene calls are TRBV7-6 and TRBJ2-7; the D call may be TRBD1 or TRBD2 (5 bases each). CDR3 length: 15 amino acids. V dropped 0 bases and J dropped 2 bases, with 11 bases sitting between them. Germline V lookup: CDR1 SGHVS, CDR2 FNYEAQ. CDR3 amino acids: CASSLAGTVTYEQYF. The CDR3, as DNA: TGTGCCAGCAGCTTAGCTGGGACGGTTACCTACGAGCAGTACTTC.

The chain carries TRBV2 and TRBJ2-7, with 7 nucleotides matching TRBD2. The DNA end lines up better with TRBJ2-5; the J call may be wrong. The CDR3 is made up of 13 amino acids. Germline V gene data show CDR1 as SNHLY and CDR2 as FYNNEI. CDR3 in DNA: TGTGCCAGAAGATACCCGACTAGCGAGACCCAGTACTTC. This gives the protein CARRYPTSETQYF.

This clonotype was recorded a few times. The rearrangement uses TRBV7-2 and TRBJ2-6; D is ambiguous. The CDR3 runs 17 residues. V was pared by 5 bases and J by 0 bases, with 14 bases between. CDR1 SGHTA and CDR2 FQGNSA come from the germline V gene. This CDR3 reads CASSTGRGISGANVLTF. The CDR3 coding sequence is TGTGCCAGCAGCACCGGTCGTGGTATCTCTGGGGCCAACGTCCTGACTTTC.

This clonotype was counted a single time. This chain connects TRBV20-1 to TRBJ2-1, with 13 bases fitting TRBD2. J gave up 0 bases and V 5 bases, and 13 bases lay outside the gene matches. Per germline, CDR1 DFQATT and CDR2 SNEGSKA (reference sequence). The CDR3 is 19 residues long. The CDR3 is CSAPMGLAGRVGSYNEQFF. Here the CDR3 DNA reads TGCAGTGCTCCGATGGGACTAGCGGGAAGAGTTGGCTCCTACAATGAGCAGTTCTTC.

The chain has TRBV20-1 and TRBJ2-5; 12 bases line up with TRBD2. The CDR3 spans 18 residues. V lost 2 bases and J lost 11; bases outside the gene matches: 21. Germline CDR1 DFQATT, CDR2 SNEGSKA (reference sequence). The CDR3 DNA follows: TGCAGTGCTAGATCGGGGCTAGCGGGAGGGACGAAACGACAGGAGCAGTACTTC. This codes for CSARSGLAGGTKRQEQYF.

V usage is TRBV12-3 or TRBV12-4 and J usage is TRBJ1-1; D possibly corresponds to TRBD1 (6 bases). The CDR3 is made up of 14 amino acids. The ends were cut back, 5 bases at V and 1 base at J, with 11 bases in the middle. The CDR3 nucleotides are TGTGCCAGCAGTCAGACAGGATGGAACACTGAAGCTTTCTTT. It translates to CASSQTGWNTEAFF.

A word on this clonotype: Its ends do not fully match the called genes, so a read error is possible. The V call is TRBV12-3 or TRBV12-4, the J call TRBJ2-1, with D unresolved. This CDR3 contains 13 residues. CDR3 bases: TGTGCTAGCAGCCCGGCGGCCTACAATGAGCAGTTCTTC. Protein product: CASSPAAYNEQFF.

CDR3: CASAGWGELDEKLFF. DNA for the CDR3: TGTGCCAGCGCGGGGTGGGGCGAATTAGATGAAAAACTGTTTTTT. The genes are TRBV7-9 and TRBJ1-4, with D perhaps matching TRBD1 (5 bases). Trimming took 8 bases from V and 6 from J, leaving 19 bases between them. Germline-derived CDR1 and CDR2 are SEHNR and FQNEAQ (reference sequence). CDR3 length: 15 residues.

The chain uses TRBV28 and TRBJ2-7, with D perhaps TRBD1 (6 bases). V lost 6 bases and J lost 9, with 21 bases in between. Per germline, CDR1 MDHEN and CDR2 SYDVKM. The CDR3 loop spans 14 amino acids. The CDR3 is CASSLKTGLLGQYF. As DNA, the CDR3 is TGTGCCAGCAGCCTCAAGACAGGCCTCCTAGGGCAGTACTTC.

In this sample, this clonotype turned up a few times. J is TRBJ1-2 and V is TRBV15; 8 nucleotides match TRBD1. The CDR3 has 14 amino acids. V gave up 5 bases and J gave up 4 bases; unmatched junction bases: 6. Germline V gene data show CDR1 as LNHNV and CDR2 as YYDKDF (reference sequence). Written as DNA, the CDR3 is TGTGCCACCAGCGCCGACAGGGGAAGCTATGGCTACACCTTC. It is translated as CATSADRGSYGYTF.

This chain links TRBV10-3 with TRBJ2-5; 10 bases are shared with TRBD2. The CDR3 covers 16 residues. With 4 bases clipped from V and 4 bases from J, the junction kept 9 bases outside the gene matches. CDR1 ENHRY and CDR2 SYGVKD come from the germline V gene. The chain's CDR3 is CAISVASGSSVETQYF. DNA for the CDR3: TGTGCCATCAGTGTGGCTAGCGGGAGTAGTGTAGAGACCCAGTACTTC.

The chain carries TRBV2 and TRBJ2-1; 8 bases align to TRBD2. The junction had 11 bases not matched to a gene; V was cut back by 9 bases and J by 4 bases. CDR3 size: 15 residues. The germline gives CDR1 SNHLY, CDR2 FYNNEI. The CDR3 DNA follows: TGTGCCAGTCAGGGGAGCGGGAGTGGGTACAATGAGCAGTTCTTC. Residues: CASQGSGSGYNEQFF.

This clonotype was counted only a few times. The chain has TRBV9 and TRBJ2-3; D call uncertain. Germline CDR1 reads SGDLS; CDR2 reads YYNGEE. Trimming took 0 bases from V and 1 from J, leaving 12 bases between them. This CDR3 region has 16 residues. This chain's CDR3 is CASSVGPSIGTDTQYF. The CDR3 region has the DNA TGTGCCAGCAGCGTAGGTCCCTCTATCGGCACAGATACGCAGTATTTT.

The rearrangement joins TRBV3-1 to TRBJ2-7, with 9 bases matching TRBD2. Germline-derived CDR1 and CDR2 are LGHDT and YNNKEL (reference sequence). This CDR3 has 16 residues. The ends lost 0 bases at V and 4 bases at J; junction bases unmatched: 7. CDR3 DNA sequence: TGTGCCAGCAGCCAAGATGCTAGCGGGATCCTATACGAGCAGTACTTC. This translates into CASSQDASGILYEQYF.

This chain connects TRBV4-2 to TRBJ1-4, with D unclear. The CDR3 extends over 15 amino acids. Germline CDR1 is LGHNA and CDR2 is YNFKEQ. The V end lost 4 bases, the J end lost 1 base, and 10 bases lay between the germline ends. CDR3 region: CASSLGGETNEKLFF. DNA for the CDR3: TGTGCCAGCAGCCTTGGCGGCGAAACTAATGAAAAACTGTTTTTT.